This paragraph reports one T cell receptor (beta chain). Its antigen is still unknown. This sample is drawn from a study of response to subunit inactivated influenza vaccine. TCRdb fed the RT-PCR reads into MiXCR, producing one record per CDR3 protein. The sample includes 700,000 to 900,000 distinct CDR3 sequences, 21% of them seen just once. V was cut by 6 bases and J by 6 bases, with 6 bases left in between. This CDR3 region has 10 residues. CDR1 is DFQATT, CDR2 SNEGSKA, per germline (reference sequence). Points from the study as a whole: After each seasonal influenza vaccination, few new T cells are recruited, the authors suggested.

Material: PBMCs from blood, obtained 5 days after vaccination. The chain recombines TRBV20-1 with TRBJ2-4; the D is unclear. The TCR originated in a man between 45 and 60 years old who received an inactivated influenza vaccine. The CDR3 DNA sequence: TGCAGTGCCTGGGGAAACATTCAGTACTTC. Translating gives CSAWGNIQYF.